A selection of T cell receptor beta chains follows, all from one sample in a study of molecular identifiers for immune sequencing clone quantification. TCRdb reanalysed the PCR reads using MiXCR and keeps one entry per CDR3 protein. The data contain about 640,000 distinct CDR3 sequences, just under 20% of them singletons. Sequences were obtained from naive CD8+ T cells from blood, with Jurkat cell RNA spiked in. The receptors were sampled from a human donor in good health. Some libraries in this study had Jurkat cell RNA spiked in. Both conserved end residues are part of each CDR3. Fields, in order: CDR3 protein, J gene, V gene.

cdr3_aa: CASRLGGTQYF; j_call: TRBJ2-5; v_call: TRBV27
cdr3_aa: CASSLTGVAEAFF; j_call: TRBJ1-1; v_call: TRBV28
cdr3_aa: CASSLSGSSYNSPLHF; j_call: TRBJ1-6; v_call: TRBV12-3/TRBV12-4
cdr3_aa: CARGRDRLASEQFF; j_call: TRBJ2-1; v_call: TRBV2
cdr3_aa: CAWSLAGGSYEQYF; j_call: TRBJ2-7; v_call: TRBV30
cdr3_aa: CASSPRLAGASPAEQFF; j_call: TRBJ2-1; v_call: TRBV5-3
cdr3_aa: CASSPGTGVIEQYF; j_call: TRBJ2-7; v_call: TRBV3-1
cdr3_aa: CASKGTPSTDTQYF; j_call: TRBJ2-3; v_call: TRBV2
cdr3_aa: CASSLAGGGASYEQYF; j_call: TRBJ2-7; v_call: TRBV5-1
cdr3_aa: CASSAPYNEQFF; j_call: TRBJ2-1; v_call: TRBV7-9
cdr3_aa: CASSSLTSGGSYEQYF; j_call: TRBJ2-7; v_call: TRBV11-2
cdr3_aa: CASGEGETQYF; j_call: TRBJ2-5; v_call: TRBV7-9
cdr3_aa: CASTQPGRTEAFF; j_call: TRBJ1-1; v_call: TRBV6-2/TRBV6-3
cdr3_aa: CASSLGDISYEQYF; j_call: TRBJ2-7; v_call: TRBV5-1
cdr3_aa: CASSTRAANNEQFF; j_call: TRBJ2-1; v_call: TRBV28
cdr3_aa: CASGASGTSGYNEQFF; j_call: TRBJ2-1; v_call: TRBV27
cdr3_aa: CASSPGGQRQFF; j_call: TRBJ2-1; v_call: TRBV12-3/TRBV12-4
cdr3_aa: CASSTTAWGNEQFF; j_call: TRBJ2-1; v_call: TRBV19
cdr3_aa: CASEREESANTGELFF; j_call: TRBJ2-2; v_call: TRBV28
cdr3_aa: CASSDWDSSYEQYF; j_call: TRBJ2-7; v_call: TRBV14
cdr3_aa: CASGYSVLETQYF; j_call: TRBJ2-5; v_call: TRBV6-6
cdr3_aa: CSARGPGLEETQYF; j_call: TRBJ2-5; v_call: TRBV20-1
cdr3_aa: CASSQDLRTGGGPEQFF; j_call: TRBJ2-1; v_call: TRBV14
cdr3_aa: CASKKTGHLQETQYF; j_call: TRBJ2-5; v_call: TRBV19
cdr3_aa: CASSLAGLGLADTQYF; j_call: TRBJ2-3; v_call: TRBV7-6
cdr3_aa: CASSQIGAPVGAFF; j_call: TRBJ1-1; v_call: TRBV4-1
cdr3_aa: CASSTTSGADNEQFF; j_call: TRBJ2-1; v_call: TRBV6-2/TRBV6-3
cdr3_aa: CASSISGTQETQYF; j_call: TRBJ2-5; v_call: TRBV19
cdr3_aa: CSASSLGNEQLF; j_call: TRBJ2-1; v_call: TRBV20-1
cdr3_aa: CASSPGVARTDTQYF; j_call: TRBJ2-3; v_call: TRBV7-9
cdr3_aa: CASSVQADGANVLTF; j_call: TRBJ2-6; v_call: TRBV11-2
cdr3_aa: CASSSSGTGNQPQHF; j_call: TRBJ1-5; v_call: TRBV7-9
cdr3_aa: CASSPTSGVGTGELFF; j_call: TRBJ2-2; v_call: TRBV7-9
cdr3_aa: CASSEAKDNYGYTF; j_call: TRBJ1-2; v_call: TRBV2
cdr3_aa: CSASAPATGGSYEQYF; j_call: TRBJ2-7; v_call: TRBV20-1